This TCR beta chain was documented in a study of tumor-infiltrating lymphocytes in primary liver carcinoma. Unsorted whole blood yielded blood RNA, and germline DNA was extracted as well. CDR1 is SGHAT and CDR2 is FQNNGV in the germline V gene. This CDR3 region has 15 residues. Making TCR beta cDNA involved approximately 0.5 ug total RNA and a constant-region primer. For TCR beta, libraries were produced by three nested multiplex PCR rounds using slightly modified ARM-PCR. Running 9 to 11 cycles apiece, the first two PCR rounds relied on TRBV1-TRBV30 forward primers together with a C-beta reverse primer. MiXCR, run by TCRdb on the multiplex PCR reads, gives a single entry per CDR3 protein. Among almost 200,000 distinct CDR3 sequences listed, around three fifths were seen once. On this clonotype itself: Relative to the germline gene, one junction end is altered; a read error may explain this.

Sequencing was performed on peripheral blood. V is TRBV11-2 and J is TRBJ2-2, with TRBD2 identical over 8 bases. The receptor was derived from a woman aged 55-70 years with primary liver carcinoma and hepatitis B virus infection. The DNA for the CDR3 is TGTGCCAGCAGCCCGGGGGGGCGCGGCACCGGCGAGCTGTTTTTT. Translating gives CASSPGGRGTGELFF.